The 32 T cell receptor beta chains presented below share a single source sample, sequenced in a study of shared clonotypes between healthy human individuals. The naive CD8 fraction comprised CD45RO-negative cells positively selected for CCR7 and excluded terminally differentiated effector memory CD45RA+ cells. Using immunoSEQ multiplex PCR, the repertoire was profiled, and TCRdb retains in-frame clones only, with some absent. The table has about 610,000 clones, roughly 95% seen once; the top ten hold around 0.1%. Input material: naive CD8+ T cells sorted from blood. These receptors were obtained from a woman in her 30s in good health.

V gene TRBV6-1 combines with J gene TRBJ1-1; no clear D. This CDR3 comprises 14 residues. The germline CDR1 and CDR2 sequences are MNHNS and SASEGT. The V and J ends lost 1 base and 0 bases respectively, with 6 bases between them. In nucleotides, the CDR3 is TGTGCCAGCAGTGAAGTTTTTATGAACACTGAAGCTTTCTTT. It translates to CASSEVFMNTEAFF.

The chain couples TRBV20-1 to TRBJ2-1; unclear D gene. The CDR3 has 10 amino acids. Between the trimmed V and J ends, which lost 6 bases and 4 bases, there was a span of 4 bases. CDR1 DFQATT and CDR2 SNEGSKA come from the germline V gene (reference sequence). The CDR3 nucleotides are TGCAGTGCGGGGTACAATGAGCAGTTCTTC. It yields the protein CSAGYNEQFF.

This chain joins TRBV13 and TRBJ2-3; D is ambiguous. The length of the CDR3 is 14 residues. In germline, CDR1 is PRHDT, CDR2 FYEKMQ (reference sequence). The V end lost 3 bases, the J end lost 0 bases, and 7 bases lay between the germline ends. In DNA, the CDR3 is TGTGCCAGCAGCTTTCTGGTTAGCACAGATACGCAGTATTTT. Protein sequence: CASSFLVSTDTQYF.

Concerning this clone itself: This CDR3 is also generated by other DNA sequences in the sample. The chain couples TRBV19 to TRBJ2-7, with D possibly TRBD1 on 5 matching bases. The CDR3 loop spans 13 amino acids. Trimming removed 2 bases at V and 0 bases at J, with 5 bases between. Germline V gene data show CDR1 as LNHDA and CDR2 as SQIVND (reference sequence). CDR3 sequence: CASSIQGSYEQYF. The CDR3 nucleotides read TGTGCCAGTAGTATACAGGGCTCCTACGAGCAGTACTTC.

The chain uses TRBV27 and TRBJ2-7, with 7 bases lining up with TRBD1. The CDR3 loop spans 15 amino acids. Trimming at V came to 2 bases and at J to 2 bases, leaving 6 bases not matched to a gene. Germline V gene sequence: CDR1 MNHEY, CDR2 SMNVEV (reference sequence). CDR3 protein: CASSLTGTATYEQYF. The CDR3 DNA is TGTGCCAGCAGTTTAACCGGGACAGCCACCTACGAGCAGTACTTC.

The gene calls are TRBV19 and TRBJ2-3; D possibly corresponds to TRBD1 (7 bases). The germline V gene has CDR1 LNHDA and CDR2 SQIVND (reference sequence). The CDR3 loop spans 16 amino acids. V lost 7 bases to trimming and J lost 2 bases, with 19 bases between them. CDR3 nucleotides: TGTGCCAGTACCTTACTCGGAGGGGGCCCCACAGATACGCAGTATTTT. Translating gives CASTLLGGGPTDTQYF.

The chain is built from TRBV11-2 and TRBJ2-7; D uncertain. From germline, CDR1 is SGHAT and CDR2 FQNNGV. The CDR3 totals 13 residues. V shed 1 base and J shed 6 bases, with 10 bases lying between them. CDR3 region: CASSLVKGFEQYF. Here the CDR3 DNA reads TGTGCCAGCAGCTTAGTGAAGGGCTTCGAGCAGTACTTC.

The chain carries TRBV27 and TRBJ2-7, with 7 nucleotides matching TRBD1. This CDR3 spans 14 amino acids. V lost 5 bases, J lost 3 bases, and 7 bases stayed unmatched. Germline V gene sequence: CDR1 MNHEY, CDR2 SMNVEV (reference sequence). The CDR3 sequence: CASSPGQRYYEQYF. The CDR3 region has the DNA TGTGCCAGCAGTCCGGGACAGAGGTACTACGAGCAGTACTTC.

The chain has TRBV10-3 and TRBJ1-2, with 9 bases identical to TRBD1. The V gene end was trimmed by 10 bases and the J gene end by 0 bases; junction bases not matched to a gene: 15. The CDR3 length is 17 residues. Germline values: CDR1 ENHRY, CDR2 SYGVKD. The CDR3 sequence: CATGTGGQGSPNYGYTF. CDR3 coding DNA: TGTGCCACGGGAACTGGAGGACAGGGGAGCCCTAACTATGGCTACACCTTC.

This CDR3 is CASSAGNNQPQHF. Written as DNA, the CDR3 is TGTGCCAGCAGTGCAGGGAATAATCAGCCCCAGCATTTT. The chain is built from TRBV25-1 and TRBJ1-5, with a tentative D call TRBD1 (5 bases). The CDR3 sequence is 13 residues long. The V end was cut by 4 bases, the J end by 4 bases, with 8 bases between. Looked up from germline, CDR1 is MGHDK and CDR2 is SYGVNS.

The chain is built from TRBV10-1 and TRBJ2-7; D uncertain. V gave up 2 bases and J gave up 3 bases, with 8 bases separating them. The CDR3 has 13 amino acids. Germline loops: CDR1 WNHNN, CDR2 SYGVQD (reference sequence). CDR3 residues: CASSEGSNYEQYF. CDR3 coding DNA: TGCGCCAGCAGTGAGGGGTCTAACTACGAGCAGTACTTC.

In nucleotides, the CDR3 is TGCGCCAGCAGCCTAGCAGGGGGAGGTACTGAAGCTTTCTTT. As protein: CASSLAGGGTEAFF. V usage is TRBV4-1 and J usage is TRBJ1-1; 7 nucleotides line up with TRBD1. The V segment lost 4 bases and the J segment 5 bases; nucleotides outside the gene matches: 7. Germline CDR1 is MGHRA and CDR2 is YSYEKL. This CDR3 is built from 14 residues.

The chain is built from TRBV29-1 and TRBJ1-2; D not certain. Trimming removed 6 bases from V and 8 bases from J, with 13 bases in between. Germline CDR1 reads SQVTM; CDR2 reads ANQGSEA. CDR3 length: 11 residues. CDR3 sequence (DNA): TGCAGCGTGCCGGGTTTCGGAGGCTACACCTTC. This gives the protein CSVPGFGGYTF. The full variable domain, rest sourced from reference TRBV29-1 and TRBJ1-2, is SAVISQKPSRDICQRGTSLTIQCQVDSQVTMMFWYRQQPGQSLTLIATANQGSEATYESGFVIDKFPISRPNLTFSTLTVSNMSPEDSSIYLCSVPGFGGYTFGSGTRLTVV.

The rearrangement joins TRBV19 to TRBJ2-7; D perhaps matches TRBD1 (5 bases). Trimming pared 2 bases from V and 5 bases from J, leaving 13 bases between. The V gene's germline CDR1 is LNHDA and CDR2 SQIVND (reference sequence). CDR3 length equals 14 residues. The CDR3 protein is CASSISRWGDEQYF. Here the CDR3 DNA reads TGTGCCAGTAGTATAAGCAGGTGGGGCGACGAGCAGTACTTC.

The gene calls are TRBV4-1 and TRBJ1-2; unclear D gene. V gave up 0 bases and J gave up 7 bases, with 9 bases separating them. Per the germline V gene, CDR1 is MGHRA and CDR2 is YSYEKL. The CDR3 totals 13 residues. CDR3 sequence reads: CASSQDLEGGYTF. The CDR3, as DNA: TGCGCCAGCAGCCAAGATCTGGAGGGTGGCTACACCTTC.

V and J are TRBV5-6 and TRBJ2-7; the D gene could be TRBD1 or TRBD2 (6 bases each). The CDR3 is 14 residues long. From germline, CDR1 is SGHDT and CDR2 YYEEEE. Deletions cut 2 bases from V and 4 bases from J, with 13 bases between. The CDR3 loop is CASSFMGGGYEQYF. Here the CDR3 DNA reads TGTGCCAGCAGCTTTATGGGGGGCGGATACGAGCAGTACTTC.

V usage is TRBV7-9 and J usage is TRBJ2-5; TRBD2 agrees at 7 bases. This CDR3 region has 17 residues. V lost 2 bases to trimming and J lost 1 base; unmatched junction nucleotides: 10. CDR1 SEHNR and CDR2 FQNEAQ come from the germline V gene (reference sequence). The CDR3 here is CASSLFLADLPQETQYF. The CDR3 DNA reads as TGTGCCAGCAGCTTATTTCTAGCGGACTTACCCCAAGAGACCCAGTACTTC.

This chain uses TRBV30 with TRBJ1-2, with D possibly being TRBD1 (6 bases). The V gene's germline CDR1 is GTSNPN and CDR2 SVGIG (reference sequence). V was shortened by 2 bases and J by 4 bases, with 11 bases between the two germline ends. The CDR3 is 13 residues long. The CDR3 bases are TGTGCCTGGAGTCAAGGACAGTTCTATGGCTACACCTTC. It is translated as CAWSQGQFYGYTF.

The table lists this clone with a count of one. The V and J genes are TRBV7-3 and TRBJ2-7; D possibly matches TRBD1 or TRBD2 (6 bases each). Germline assignment: CDR1 SGHTA and CDR2 FQGTGA. The CDR3 covers 13 residues. V was trimmed by 5 bases and J by 7 bases, leaving 15 bases between them. The CDR3 DNA sequence: TGTGCCAGCAGCCCCGGAGGGGGGTATGAGCAGTACTTC. It yields the protein CASSPGGGYEQYF.

This sequence joins TRBV27 and TRBJ1-1, with TRBD1 identical over 10 bases. V dropped 3 bases and J dropped 3; count of bases not matched to a gene: 7. This CDR3 spans 16 amino acids. CDR1 is MNHEY, CDR2 SMNVEV, per germline (reference sequence). The CDR3 reads CASSLLSGQGYTEAFF. The CDR3 DNA is TGTGCCAGCAGTTTGCTGTCGGGACAGGGGTACACTGAAGCTTTCTTT.

J is TRBJ2-7 and V is TRBV28; tentative D call: TRBD1 (5 bases). Trimming took off 2 bases at V and 6 bases at J, with 14 bases between the two ends. The CDR3 covers 14 residues. Germline V CDR1 and CDR2: MDHEN, SYDVKM. The CDR3: CASSLAGWGAEQYF. The CDR3 bases are TGTGCCAGCAGTTTAGCCGGATGGGGCGCCGAGCAGTACTTC.

This clone was found once. The chain has TRBV13 and TRBJ2-1; TRBD1 aligns across 9 bases. V shed 3 bases and J 2 bases; nucleotides not matched to a gene: 5. This CDR3 has 16 residues. Per the germline V gene, CDR1 is PRHDT and CDR2 is FYEKMQ (reference sequence). CDR3 region: CASSLDRGTAYNEQFF. CDR3 coding DNA: TGTGCCAGCAGCTTGGACAGGGGAACGGCCTACAATGAGCAGTTCTTC.

The chain carries TRBV5-4 and TRBJ1-2; D may be TRBD1 (6 bases). The CDR3 consists of 13 residues. Trimming took 1 base from V and 8 from J, leaving 12 bases between them. The germline gives CDR1 SGHNT, CDR2 YYREEE (reference sequence). The CDR3 sequence is CASSLSGARGYTF. Here the CDR3 DNA reads TGTGCCAGCAGCTTGTCAGGGGCGCGGGGCTACACCTTC.

The chain couples TRBV5-4 to TRBJ2-7, with D hard to call. From germline, CDR1 is SGHNT and CDR2 YYREEE (reference sequence). This CDR3 spans 12 amino acids. Trimming cost V 4 bases and J 2 bases, with 7 bases left between them. CDR3 sequence reads: CASSLFPYEQYF. In DNA, the CDR3 is TGTGCCAGCAGCCTTTTTCCCTACGAGCAGTACTTC.

This clone has just one count. The chain uses TRBV27 and TRBJ2-5; no definite D call. Germline lookup yields CDR1 MNHEY and CDR2 SMNVEV (reference sequence). The CDR3 contains 14 residues. V was pared by 2 bases and J by 1 base, with 8 bases between. The CDR3 DNA is TGTGCCAGCAGTTTAGGGCAGCTCCAAGAGACCCAGTACTTC. It codes for CASSLGQLQETQYF.

The CDR3 nucleotides are TGTGCCAGCAGTGGCCAACCTAACAGGGGATTGATGAACACTGAAGCTTTCTTT. Translation: CASSGQPNRGLMNTEAFF. The chain uses TRBV2 and TRBJ1-1; 7 positions match TRBD1. The CDR3 has 18 amino acids. V was clipped by 4 bases and J by 0 bases; unmatched bases: 14. Germline-derived CDR1 and CDR2 are SNHLY and FYNNEI.

The J gene is TRBJ1-1, the V gene TRBV28, with D tentatively TRBD1 (5 bases). The CDR3 contains 14 residues. The germline V and J ends were trimmed by 3 bases and 3 bases, with 11 bases remaining between them. Germline V gene sequence: CDR1 MDHEN, CDR2 SYDVKM. Here the CDR3 reads CASSFVRGYTEAFF. The CDR3 DNA reads TGTGCCAGCAGTTTCGTCCGGGGGTACACTGAAGCTTTCTTT.

V usage is TRBV19 and J usage is TRBJ1-1; D gene unclear. With 5 bases removed from V and 1 base from J, the gap between germline ends came to 17 bases. The CDR3 is made up of 16 amino acids. Germline CDR1 and CDR2: LNHDA and SQIVND (reference sequence). The CDR3 loop is CASSLTAPYQNTEAFF. CDR3 in DNA: TGTGCCAGTAGTCTGACGGCCCCATACCAGAACACTGAAGCTTTCTTT.

The chain combines TRBV27 with TRBJ1-1, with D hard to call. The CDR3 has 13 amino acids. CDR1 MNHEY and CDR2 SMNVEV come from the germline V gene (reference sequence). Trimming pared 10 bases from V and 11 bases from J, leaving 23 bases between. CDR3 nucleotides: TGTGCCACCGGGGTAGTAGGGTCCAAAGGGGCTTTCTTT. Translation gives CATGVVGSKGAFF.

This chain uses TRBV7-9 with TRBJ2-7; 12 bases are a match to TRBD1. Germline V gives CDR1 SEHNR, CDR2 FQNEAQ (reference sequence). V was pared by 2 bases and J by 6 bases, with 8 bases of the junction left unmatched. This CDR3 has 16 amino acids. In nucleotides, the CDR3 is TGTGCCAGCAGCTTAAGGCCCCCGGGACAGGGGGCCGAGCAGTACTTC. Translation gives CASSLRPPGQGAEQYF.

The V and J genes are TRBV21-1 and TRBJ2-5; the D call of TRBD2 is as the table states it, not checked on the DNA. TRBV21-1 is classified as a pseudogene. The CDR3 extends over 15 amino acids. The CDR3 here is CASTYRGLVRETQYF. Here the CDR3 DNA reads TGTGCCAGCACCTATAGGGGACTAGTCCGAGAGACCCAGTACTTC.

The gene calls are TRBV9 and TRBJ2-4; D remains ambiguous. The germline V gene encodes CDR1 SGDLS and CDR2 YYNGEE. This CDR3 is built from 16 residues. The V end was cut by 4 bases, the J end by 7 bases, with 21 bases between. CDR3 nucleotide sequence: TGTGCCAGCAGCCCCCGACGGATAGGAGCTGGGAACATTCAGTACTTC. Its protein product is CASSPRRIGAGNIQYF.